One T cell receptor (beta chain) is described in this entry. Its cognate antigen has yet to be identified. This specimen comes from a study of GPR56 and killer-like receptors on CD4 memory cells (dated by TCRdb to between 2018 and 2020). Regarding the research as a whole: It was proposed in the study that human CD4+ memory T-cell differentiation and cytokine production potential are marked by progressive acquisition of KLRB1, KLRG1, GPR56 and then KLRF1. The study described its healthy blood donors as age-matched to the liver disease patients, who had a median age of 68 years. Broader findings and caveats from the paper: The clones that dominated late populations 4 and 5 were also present in early populations 1 and 2, and the authors interpreted this finding as evidence for linear differentiation. TCR repertoires overlapped especially between the late populations 4 and 5, and partly population 3. Clonal frequency was low in the marker-negative population and rose progressively along the proposed pathway, while TCRbeta diversity fell correspondingly. Rather than full repertoires, only the 100 most expanded clones per population were included in the diversity and similarity analyses.

Prior to TCRbeta sequencing, five KLR/GPR56-defined CD4+ populations were enriched by fluorescence-activated cell sorting. To test a linear memory differentiation pathway, TCRbeta repertoires were sequenced from five CD4+ T-cell subsets defined by expression of KLRB1, KLRG1, GPR56 and KLRF1. TCR-sequenced cells came from peripheral blood of healthy control individuals, reported as five donors in the TCRbeta analysis figure. Heparinized peripheral blood was collected, and every sample was processed within one hour of retrieval. Blood was diluted 1:2 in PBS, and peripheral blood mononuclear cells were then isolated from the diluted blood at room temperature by Biocoll density gradient centrifugation. Before flow sorting, CD4+ T cells were enriched from freshly isolated PBMCs by magnetic sorting with anti-CD4 MicroBeads. A BD FACSAria II was used to sort CD4+ T cells enriched from PBMCs of healthy donors according to marker expression. For surface staining, the researchers used Miltenyi Biotec antibodies: anti-KLRB1 clone 191B8, anti-KLRF1 clone 4A4.D10 and anti-KLRG1 clone REA261.

CDR1 and CDR2 are read off the germline V gene (reference sequence) as DFQATT and SNEGSKA. From its cysteine to its phenylalanine, the CDR3 spans 14 amino acids. No DNA has been recorded. The sequencer was an Illumina HiSeq 2500. For construction of sequencing libraries, the recombined TCRbeta locus was amplified according to a previously published PCR protocol. Processing in the source paper ran as follows. Reads whose average quality score was below 30 were removed, and the reads that remained were processed with IMSEQ. Each clonotype was defined by Vbeta gene, Jbeta gene and CDR3 amino acid sequence. The Morisita-Horn index, computed on the top 100 expanded clones, was used to measure repertoire overlap between populations. Clonal diversity was assessed with Rényi diversity profiles calculated on the top 100 expanded clones. Reprocessed by TCRdb, the reads give a single entry per CDR3 protein sequence, without DNA. None of the V and J calls come from the authors' own analysis; TCRdb made them. This sample's table carries fewer than 2,500 distinct CDR3 sequences. The top ten hold under 5% of the sample.

The sequencing input was memory CD4+ T cells from blood. This clonotype was sampled from a human donor in good health. The rearrangement joined TRBV20-1 to TRBJ2-7; TCRdb lists TRBD1, though no DNA is available to test this call. Here the CDR3 is given as CSAAAPGNSYEQYF.